This T cell receptor (beta chain) was retrieved from a study of T cell changes during pregnancy in multiple sclerosis. CDR1 and CDR2 (germline): MGHRA, YSYEKL. The J segment lost 6 bases and the V segment lost 1 base, leaving 6 bases of the junction unmatched. This CDR3 comprises 15 residues. Measured with immunoSEQ multiplex PCR; TCRdb has only the in-frame clones, and not every one. This sample yields around 41,000 clones, of which over 80% are seen a single time; roughly 0.38% belongs to the top ten. This rearrangement joins TRBV4-1 to TRBJ2-7, with TRBD1 identical over 10 bases. The origin of this receptor is a female donor in good health, enrolled as a control in a pregnancy study. Sequenced material: CD4+ T cells from peripheral blood mononuclear cells, taken in the third trimester of pregnancy. The CDR3 bases are TGCGCCAGCAGCCAAGGACAGGGGGCGACCCGCGAGCAGTACTTC. This codes for CASSQGQGATREQYF.